The present TCR beta chain was sequenced within a study of cytomegalovirus exposure and HLA in healthy donors. Study observations and caveats: Association with HLA alleles at 0.05 false discovery rate was found for 15,000 to 20,000 TCR beta sequences in a later analysis. Researchers reported from a later analysis that most CMV-associated TCR beta chains appeared HLA-restricted. 87-base-pair reads could not separate some V segments, including TRBV6-2 and TRBV6-3. The study designated roughly 150 TCR beta chains cytomegalovirus-associated.

A multiplex PCR was run with 60 Vbeta primers and 13 Jbeta primers. The method was immunoSEQ multiplex PCR; TCRdb's version includes in-frame clones alone and lacks a portion of them. The sample is made up of about 210,000 clones, and the top ten hold more than 0.75% of it. Germline CDR1 and CDR2: SGHVS and FNYEAQ. Trimming cost V 5 bases and J 3 bases; bases outside gene matches: 4. CDR3 length equals 14 residues. With regard to this clone: Its cognate antigen is unknown.

The material sequenced was PBMCs. The TCR was taken from a woman between 25 and 40 years old in good health and CMV-seropositive. This chain joins TRBV7-6 and TRBJ2-5; the match to TRBD1 covers 9 bases. The CDR3 DNA is TGTGCCAGCAGCCGAAGGACAGGGGAAGAGACCCAGTACTTC. It translates to CASSRRTGEETQYF.